This T cell receptor beta chain was captured by sequencing in a study of cytomegalovirus exposure and HLA in healthy donors. About this clone: The sample contains more than one DNA sequence encoding this CDR3.

Germline V gene sequence: CDR1 SGHRS, CDR2 YFSETQ. The germline V and J ends were trimmed by 0 bases and 7 bases, with 7 bases remaining between them. CDR3 length equals 13 residues. Primers: 60 Vbeta forward and 13 Jbeta reverse. The data were produced by immunoSEQ multiplex PCR, yet TCRdb's version contains in-frame clones alone and is incomplete. The sample shows about 150,000 clones, under 85% of them seen only once. The sequenced sample consisted of PBMCs. The chain recombines TRBV5-1 with TRBJ1-4; the D gene is possibly TRBD1 (6 bases). The receptor was isolated from a man between 18 and 35 years old in good health and CMV-seronegative. CDR3 sequence: CASSLDRAEKLFF. The CDR3, as DNA: TGCGCCAGCAGCTTGGACAGGGCTGAAAAACTGTTTTTT.